A single sample is the source of the 6 T cell receptor beta chains below, sequenced in a study of regulatory T cells in long-lasting Graves disease. Time point noted: persistent/refractory GD, antithyroid drugs over 5 years with positive TRAb. RNA extracted from PBMCs served as the sequencing template. The TCR beta library used iRepertoire HTBI primers with Arm-PCR amplification of CDR3. One entry per CDR3 protein, called by TCRdb with MiXCR from the multiplex PCR reads. Among roughly 500,000 distinct CDR3 sequences listed, under 25% were seen once. The source material was peripheral blood mononuclear cells (PBMCs), sampled when the disease was refractory, from a patient treated with antithyroid drugs. Receptor source: a female donor with Graves disease.

This clonotype was seen only a few times. The genes are TRBV28 and TRBJ2-3; 9 positions match TRBD2. Germline V gene sequence: CDR1 MDHEN, CDR2 SYDVKM. The CDR3 spans 17 residues. With 2 bases clipped from V and 1 base from J, the junction kept 7 bases outside the gene matches. The CDR3 nucleotides read TGTGCCAGCAGTTTAGATCGCGGGAGGGCAGGCACAGATACGCAGTATTTT. Its protein is CASSLDRGRAGTDTQYF.

This clonotype was detected only a few times. The chain couples TRBV7-9 to TRBJ2-7; D not resolved. The CDR3 contains 12 residues. Per germline, CDR1 SEHNR and CDR2 FQNEAQ (reference sequence). The V end was cut by 4 bases, the J end by 2 bases, with 6 bases between. CDR3 sequence reads: CASSSMAYEQYF. Written as DNA, the CDR3 is TGTGCCAGCAGCTCGATGGCCTACGAGCAGTACTTC. Full variable domain (outside the CDR3, taken from reference TRBV7-9 and TRBJ2-7): DTGVSQNPRHKITKRGQNVTFRCDPISEHNRLYWYRQTLGQGPEFLTYFQNEAQLEKSRLLSDRFSAERPKGSFSTLEIQRTEQGDSAMYLCASSSMAYEQYFGPGTRLTVT.

There are many counts of this clonotype. The genes are TRBV11-2 and TRBJ2-5; 7 nucleotides agree with TRBD1. The germline V gene encodes CDR1 SGHAT and CDR2 FQNNGV. The CDR3 loop spans 13 amino acids. V shed 10 bases, J shed 4 bases, and the junction held 9 bases outside the gene matches. The CDR3 protein is CATNRGGVETQYF. The CDR3, as DNA: TGTGCCACCAACAGGGGTGGGGTAGAGACCCAGTACTTC.

There are a few counts of this clonotype. The rearrangement joins TRBV28 to TRBJ2-7; 8 nucleotides align to TRBD2. CDR1 is MDHEN, CDR2 SYDVKM, per germline. V was clipped by 7 bases and J by 0 bases; unmatched bases: 11. CDR3 length: 16 residues. CDR3 residues: CASIRPSGPYSYEQYF. The CDR3 nucleotides read TGTGCCAGCATTAGGCCTAGCGGGCCCTACTCCTACGAGCAGTACTTC. The full variable domain, rest sourced from reference TRBV28 and TRBJ2-7, is DVKVTQSSRYLVKRTGEKVFLECVQDMDHENMFWYRQDPGLGLRLIYFSYDVKMKEKGDIPEGYSVSREKKERFSLILESASTNQTSMYLCASIRPSGPYSYEQYFGPGTRLTVT.

This clonotype came up many times. The V and J genes are TRBV12-3 or TRBV12-4 and TRBJ1-2; 7 bases fit TRBD1. The V gene end was trimmed by 2 bases and the J gene end by 3 bases; junction bases not matched to a gene: 0. The CDR3 consists of 13 residues. The CDR3 protein is CASSLRGHYGYTF. The CDR3 coding sequence is TGTGCCAGCAGTTTAAGGGGGCACTATGGCTACACCTTC.

This clonotype was seen ten or more times. The chain employs TRBV28 and TRBJ2-7; D might be TRBD1 or TRBD2, each matching 5 bases. This CDR3 comprises 16 residues. CDR1 is MDHEN and CDR2 is SYDVKM in the germline V gene. V was shortened by 5 bases and J by 1 base, with 18 bases between the two germline ends. The DNA of the CDR3 is TGTGCCAGCAGTCCCAATCCCGGGGCCCGATCCTACGAGCAGTACTTC. Its translation is CASSPNPGARSYEQYF. Filled out from reference TRBV28 and TRBJ2-7, the complete variable domain reads DVKVTQSSRYLVKRTGEKVFLECVQDMDHENMFWYRQDPGLGLRLIYFSYDVKMKEKGDIPEGYSVSREKKERFSLILESASTNQTSMYLCASSPNPGARSYEQYFGPGTRLTVT.